This T cell receptor (beta chain) was identified during a study of cytomegalovirus exposure and HLA in healthy donors. CDR1 is MGHRA and CDR2 is YSYEKL in the germline V gene. The CDR3 is made up of 16 amino acids. V lost 2 bases to trimming and J lost 4 bases; unmatched junction nucleotides: 5. Findings and limits, study-wide: There were some public TCRs occurring in many donors, but most TCR sequences were rare. Three CMV-associated chains proved CMV antigen-specific in vitro. The study listed some 160 cytomegalovirus-associated TCR beta chains.

The donors were part of the 120-subject validation cohort, which stood apart from the roughly 640-subject first cohort. Method: immunoSEQ multiplex PCR; TCRdb's copy keeps in-frame clones and lacks some. The table lists more than 120,000 clones, about 91% of them singletons, with less than 5.5% in the top ten. Comment on this clone: Antigen: not known.

Source material: PBMCs. The chain couples TRBV4-1 to TRBJ1-3, with 10 bases aligning to TRBD1. This clonotype was sampled from a man younger than 35 in good health and CMV-seropositive. This chain's CDR3 is CASSQPGQGIGNTIYF. The CDR3, as DNA: TGCGCCAGCAGCCAACCGGGACAGGGGATAGGAAACACCATATATTTT.